The present T cell receptor (beta chain) was sequenced within a study of blood T cell repertoires in COVID-19. Overall study context: Spain, Italy and the United States supplied samples that represented acute and convalescent COVID-19. T cells, B-cell-depleted T cells, or PBMCs supplied cDNA or gDNA.

From germline, CDR1 is LGHNT and CDR2 FRNRAP. The ends were cut back, 6 bases at V and 1 base at J, with 7 bases in the middle. This CDR3 spans 13 amino acids. Method: immunoSEQ multiplex PCR; TCRdb's copy keeps in-frame clones and lacks some. The sample contains about 670,000 clones, just under 90% of which appear only once. The clonotype originates from a woman between 18 and 29 years old with acute or convalescent COVID-19. V is TRBV12-5 and J is TRBJ1-5, with unresolved D. Sequences were obtained from peripheral blood. The CDR3, as DNA: TGTGCTAGTGGCCCCCTGAGCAATCAGCCCCAGCATTTT. Translating gives CASGPLSNQPQHF.